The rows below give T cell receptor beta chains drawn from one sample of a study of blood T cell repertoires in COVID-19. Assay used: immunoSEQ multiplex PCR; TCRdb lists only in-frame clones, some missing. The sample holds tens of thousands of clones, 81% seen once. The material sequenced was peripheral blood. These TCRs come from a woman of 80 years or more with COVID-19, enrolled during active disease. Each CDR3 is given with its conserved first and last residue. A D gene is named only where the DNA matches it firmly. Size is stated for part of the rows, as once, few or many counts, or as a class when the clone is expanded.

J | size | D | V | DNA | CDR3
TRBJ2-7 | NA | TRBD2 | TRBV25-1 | TGTGCCAGCAGGCCCCGGGGACTAGCCTACGAGCAGTACTTC | CASRPRGLAYEQYF
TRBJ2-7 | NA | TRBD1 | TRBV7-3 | TGTGCCAGCAGCCGTGACAGGGGGCAACAGTACGAGCAGTACTTC | CASSRDRGQQYEQYF
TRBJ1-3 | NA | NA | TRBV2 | TGTGCCAGCAGCTACAGGGTGACCGGAAACACCATATATTTT | CASSYRVTGNTIYF
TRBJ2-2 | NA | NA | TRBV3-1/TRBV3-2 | TGTGCCAGCAGCCAAGTAGCCAACCAGAACACCGGGGAGCTGTTTTTT | CASSQVANQNTGELFF
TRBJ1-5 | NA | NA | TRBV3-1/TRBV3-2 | TGTGCCAGCAGCCCTTCGGGGATTAGCAATCAGCCCCAGCATTTT | CASSPSGISNQPQHF
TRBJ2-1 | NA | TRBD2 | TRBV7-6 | TGTGCCAGCAGCTTATCTTTAGCGGGGTCCTACAATGAGCAGTTCTTC | CASSLSLAGSYNEQFF
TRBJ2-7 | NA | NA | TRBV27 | TGTGCCAGCAGTTTTCGGAGCTCCTACGAGCAGTACTTC | CASSFRSSYEQYF
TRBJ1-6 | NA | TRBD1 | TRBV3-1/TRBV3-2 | TGTGCCAGCAGCCAAGCTGGGGCGACAGGGGGCGGTTCACCCCTCCACTTT | CASSQAGATGGGSPLHF
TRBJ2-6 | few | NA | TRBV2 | TGTGCCAGCTTCTTTTCTGGGGCCAACGTCCTGACTTTC | CASFFSGANVLTF
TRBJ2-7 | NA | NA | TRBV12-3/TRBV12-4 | TGTGCCAGCAGTCAAACCCGGGGTTACGAGCAGTACTTC | CASSQTRGYEQYF
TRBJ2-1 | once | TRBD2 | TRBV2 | TGTGCCAGCAGGCGGGAGAGCTCCTACAATGAGCAGTTCTTC | CASRRESSYNEQFF
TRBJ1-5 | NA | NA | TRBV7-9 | TGTGCCAGCAGCTTTAATAGCAATCAGCCCCAGCATTTT | CASSFNSNQPQHF
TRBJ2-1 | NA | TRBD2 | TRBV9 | TGTGCCAGCAGCACCCGGACTAGCGGGAGAATCGGTGAGCAGTTCTTC | CASSTRTSGRIGEQFF
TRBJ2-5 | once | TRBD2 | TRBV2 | TGTGCCAGCAGTCCTAGGACTAGCGGGAGGTCTCAAGAGACCCAGTACTTC | CASSPRTSGRSQETQYF
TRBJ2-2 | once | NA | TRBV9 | TGTGCCAGCAGCGTAGGGGCAGCGGGTTCTGCGAACACCGGGGAGCTGTTTTTT | CASSVGAAGSANTGELFF
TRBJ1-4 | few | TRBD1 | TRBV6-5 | TGTGCCAGCGAAAGGGACAGGGATGAAAAACTGTTTTTT | CASERDRDEKLFF
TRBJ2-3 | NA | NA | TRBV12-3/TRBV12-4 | TGTGCCAGCACTACAGGGACAGATACGCAGTATTTT | CASTTGTDTQYF
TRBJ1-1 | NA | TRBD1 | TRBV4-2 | TGTGCCAGCAACTCACAGGGGGCTTTGAACACTGAAGCTTTCTTT | CASNSQGALNTEAFF
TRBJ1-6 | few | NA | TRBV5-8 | TGTGCCAGCAGCACCTCGGGAGATTCACCCCTCCACTTT | CASSTSGDSPLHF
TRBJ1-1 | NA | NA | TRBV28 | TGTGCCAGCAGTCACGGGGGGGGGAACACTGAAGCTTTCTTT | CASSHGGGNTEAFF
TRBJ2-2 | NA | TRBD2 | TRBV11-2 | TGTGCCAGCAGCTTCGGGACTAGCGGCACCGGGGAGCTGTTTTTT | CASSFGTSGTGELFF
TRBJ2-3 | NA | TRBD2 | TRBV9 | TGTGCCAGCAGCGTAAAGCGGGAGAAAGATACGCAGTATTTT | CASSVKREKDTQYF
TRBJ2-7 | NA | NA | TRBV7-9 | TGTGCCAGCAGCTTAACACAGTACGAGCAGTACTTC | CASSLTQYEQYF
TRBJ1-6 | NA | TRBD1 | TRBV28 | TGTGCCAGCAGGAAGGGCCCCGGGACAGCCGTTTACTCCTATAATTCACCCCTCCACTTT | CASRKGPGTAVYSYNSPLHF
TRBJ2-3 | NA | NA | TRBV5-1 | TGCGCCAGCAGCTTTCAAACTAGCACAGATACGCAGTATTTT | CASSFQTSTDTQYF
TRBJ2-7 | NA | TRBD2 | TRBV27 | TGTGCCAGCAGTTTAGGGACTAGCGGGATCTACGAGCAGTACTTC | CASSLGTSGIYEQYF
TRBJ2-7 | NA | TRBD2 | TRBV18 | TGTGCCAGCTCACCACCGGGGGGAGGGACCTACGAGCAGTACTTC | CASSPPGGGTYEQYF
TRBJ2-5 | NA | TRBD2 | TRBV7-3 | TGTGCCAGCAGCCCAAGGGCGGGAGAACAAGAGACCCAGTACTTC | CASSPRAGEQETQYF
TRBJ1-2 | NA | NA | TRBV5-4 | TGTGCCAGCAGGGACAATAACTATGGCTACACCTTC | CASRDNNYGYTF
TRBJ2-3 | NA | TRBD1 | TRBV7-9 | TGTGCCAGCAGCTTAGGAGGACAGGGCTTCACAGATACGCAGTATTTT | CASSLGGQGFTDTQYF
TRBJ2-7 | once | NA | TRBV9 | TGTGCCAGCAGCGATTCTCAGGGTCCGTCCTACGAGCAGTACTTC | CASSDSQGPSYEQYF
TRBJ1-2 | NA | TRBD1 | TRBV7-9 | TGTGCCAGCAGCTTAGGACAGGGGTTCTATGGCTACACCTTC | CASSLGQGFYGYTF
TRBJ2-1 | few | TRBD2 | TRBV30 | TGTGCCCTGGAACCAACTAGCGGGACATTCGGAAGCTCCTACAATGAGCAGTTCTTC | CALEPTSGTFGSSYNEQFF
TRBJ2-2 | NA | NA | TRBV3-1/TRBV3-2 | TGTGCCAGCAGCCAATCTACGAACACCGGGGAGCTGTTTTTT | CASSQSTNTGELFF
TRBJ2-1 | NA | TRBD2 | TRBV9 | TGTGCCAGCAGCGCAAGCCGTCTAGCGGGAAGGAACAATGAGCAGTTCTTC | CASSASRLAGRNNEQFF
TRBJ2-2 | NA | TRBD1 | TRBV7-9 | TGTGCCAGCAGCCCAGCGACAGGGATCACCGGGGAGCTGTTTTTT | CASSPATGITGELFF
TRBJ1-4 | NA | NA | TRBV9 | TGTGCCAGCAGCGTAGGGGGTCAGGGTAATGAAAAACTGTTTTTT | CASSVGGQGNEKLFF
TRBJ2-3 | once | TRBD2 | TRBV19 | TGTGCCAGTAGTATGAGGGGGCTAGCGGGAGTCGGTGATACGCAGTATTTT | CASSMRGLAGVGDTQYF
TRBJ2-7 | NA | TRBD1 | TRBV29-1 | TGCAGCGTGGCGGACCGAGGGGACAGGGTTTTCTACGAGCAGTACTTC | CSVADRGDRVFYEQYF
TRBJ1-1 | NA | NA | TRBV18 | TGTGCCAGCTCACCACCGGGGGCGATGAACACTGAAGCTTTCTTT | CASSPPGAMNTEAFF
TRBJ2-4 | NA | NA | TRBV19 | TGTGCCAGTGCCTCCGGGGAAGCCAAAAACATTCAGTACTTC | CASASGEAKNIQYF
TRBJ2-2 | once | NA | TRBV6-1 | TGTGCCAGCAGTGAACCGGGGGAGTCCGGGGAGCTGTTTTTT | CASSEPGESGELFF
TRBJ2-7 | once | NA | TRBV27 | TGTGCCAGCAGTTTAAGTACCGGGACTCAACCATCCCACGAGCAGTACTTC | CASSLSTGTQPSHEQYF
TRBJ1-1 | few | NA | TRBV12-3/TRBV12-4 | TGTGCCAGCAGTTTACCCTTTCTCACTGAAGCTTTCTTT | CASSLPFLTEAFF
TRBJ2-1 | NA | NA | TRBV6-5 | TGTGCCAGCAGTTACCGGGAGGAGCAGTTCTTC | CASSYREEQFF
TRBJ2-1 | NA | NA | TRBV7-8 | TGTGCCAGCAGCCTGACTAGGTTGAATGAGCAGTTCTTC | CASSLTRLNEQFF
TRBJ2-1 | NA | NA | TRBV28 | TGTGCCAGCAGTTACCAGAATGAGCAGTTCTTC | CASSYQNEQFF
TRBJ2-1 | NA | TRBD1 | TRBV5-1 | TGCGCCAGCAGCAGACGCGGACAGGGACCATCCTACAATGAGCAGTTCTTC | CASSRRGQGPSYNEQFF
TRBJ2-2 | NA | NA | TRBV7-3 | TGTGCCAGCACAATTACAGGGACCGGGGAGCTGTTTTTT | CASTITGTGELFF
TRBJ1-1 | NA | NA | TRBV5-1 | TGCGCCAGCAGCTTGACGACAAACACTGAAGCTTTCTTT | CASSLTTNTEAFF
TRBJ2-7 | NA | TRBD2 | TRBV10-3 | TGTGCCATCAGTGATGGTGGGAGGGCCGGCTCCTACGAGCAGTACTTC | CAISDGGRAGSYEQYF
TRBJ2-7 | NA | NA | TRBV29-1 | TGCAGCGTTGAGTTATCAAGGGGAGGCGAGCAGTACTTC | CSVELSRGGEQYF
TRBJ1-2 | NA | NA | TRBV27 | TGTGCCAGCAGTCTCGGACTTGGTAACTATGGCTACACCTTC | CASSLGLGNYGYTF
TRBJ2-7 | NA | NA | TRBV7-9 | TGTGCCAGCACCAACCCCGGCCGAGGCTACGAGCAGTACTTC | CASTNPGRGYEQYF
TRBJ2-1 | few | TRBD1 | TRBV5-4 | TGTGCCAGCAGCTGGACAGGGGTCAATGAGCAGTTCTTC | CASSWTGVNEQFF
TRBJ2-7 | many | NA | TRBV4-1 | TGCGCCAGCAGCCAAGGGCTTGGGGCGGAGCAGTACTTC | CASSQGLGAEQYF
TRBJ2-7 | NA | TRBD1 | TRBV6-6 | TGTGCCAGCAGCTCCGACAGGGGTCCGTACGAGCAGTACTTC | CASSSDRGPYEQYF
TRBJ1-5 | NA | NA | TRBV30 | TGTGCCTGGAGTGCAGGGCGGGGACCATATAGCAATCAGCCCCAGCATTTT | CAWSAGRGPYSNQPQHF
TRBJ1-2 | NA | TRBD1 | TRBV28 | TGTGCCAGCAGTCCCCGAGGACAGGGATCTCTCTATGGCTACACCTTC | CASSPRGQGSLYGYTF